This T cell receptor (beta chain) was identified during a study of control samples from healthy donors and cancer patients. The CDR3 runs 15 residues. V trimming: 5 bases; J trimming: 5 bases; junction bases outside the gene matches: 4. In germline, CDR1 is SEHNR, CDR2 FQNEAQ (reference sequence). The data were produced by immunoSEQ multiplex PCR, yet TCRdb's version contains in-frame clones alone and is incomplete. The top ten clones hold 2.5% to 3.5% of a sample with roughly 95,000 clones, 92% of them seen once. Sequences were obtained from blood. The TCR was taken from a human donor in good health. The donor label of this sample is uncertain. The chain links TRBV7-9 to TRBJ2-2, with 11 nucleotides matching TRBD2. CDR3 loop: CASSKTSGGTGELFF. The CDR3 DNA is TGTGCCAGCAGCAAAACTAGCGGGGGAACCGGGGAGCTGTTTTTT.